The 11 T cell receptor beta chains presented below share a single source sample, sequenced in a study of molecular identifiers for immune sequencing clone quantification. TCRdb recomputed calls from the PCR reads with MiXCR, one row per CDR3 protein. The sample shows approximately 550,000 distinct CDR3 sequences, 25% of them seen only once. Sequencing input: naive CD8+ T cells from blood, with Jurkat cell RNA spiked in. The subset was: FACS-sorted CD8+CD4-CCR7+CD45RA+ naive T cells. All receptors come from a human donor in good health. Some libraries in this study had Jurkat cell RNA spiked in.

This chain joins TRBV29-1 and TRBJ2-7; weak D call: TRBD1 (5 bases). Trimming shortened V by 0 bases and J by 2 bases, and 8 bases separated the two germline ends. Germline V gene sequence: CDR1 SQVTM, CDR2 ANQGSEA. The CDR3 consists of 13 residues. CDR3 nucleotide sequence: TGCAGCGTTGAAGAAGACAGCACCTACGAGCAGTACTTC. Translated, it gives CSVEEDSTYEQYF.

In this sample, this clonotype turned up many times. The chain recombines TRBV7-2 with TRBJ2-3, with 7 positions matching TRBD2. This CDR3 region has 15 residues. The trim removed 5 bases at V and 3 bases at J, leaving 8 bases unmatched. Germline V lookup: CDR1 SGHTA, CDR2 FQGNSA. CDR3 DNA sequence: TGTGCCAGCAGCGAGAGCGGGGCCCAAACAGATACGCAGTATTTT. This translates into CASSESGAQTDTQYF.

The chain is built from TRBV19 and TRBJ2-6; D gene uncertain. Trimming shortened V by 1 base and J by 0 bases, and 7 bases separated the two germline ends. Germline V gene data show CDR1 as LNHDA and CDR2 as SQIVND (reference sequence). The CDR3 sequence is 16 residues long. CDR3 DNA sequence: TGTGCCAGTAGTATAGCACCTAGCTCTGGGGCCAACGTCCTGACTTTC. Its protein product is CASSIAPSSGANVLTF.

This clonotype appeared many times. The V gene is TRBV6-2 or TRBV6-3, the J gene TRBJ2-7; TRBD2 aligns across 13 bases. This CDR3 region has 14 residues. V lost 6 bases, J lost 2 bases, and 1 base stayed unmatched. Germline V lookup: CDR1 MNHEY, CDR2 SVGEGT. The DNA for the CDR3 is TGTGCCAGCAGCGGACTAGCGGGGGCCTACGAGCAGTACTTC. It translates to CASSGLAGAYEQYF.

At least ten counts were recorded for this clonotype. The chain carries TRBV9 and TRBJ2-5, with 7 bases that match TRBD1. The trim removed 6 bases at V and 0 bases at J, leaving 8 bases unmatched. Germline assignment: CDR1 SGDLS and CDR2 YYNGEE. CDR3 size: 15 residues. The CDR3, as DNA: TGTGCCAGCACCTCAACAGGGGCTAACCAAGAGACCCAGTACTTC. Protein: CASTSTGANQETQYF. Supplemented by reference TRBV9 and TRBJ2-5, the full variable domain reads DSGVTQTPKHLITATGQRVTLRCSPRSGDLSVYWYQQSLDQGLQFLIQYYNGEERAKGNILERFSAQQFPDLHSELNLSSLELGDSALYFCASTSTGANQETQYFGPGTRLLVL.

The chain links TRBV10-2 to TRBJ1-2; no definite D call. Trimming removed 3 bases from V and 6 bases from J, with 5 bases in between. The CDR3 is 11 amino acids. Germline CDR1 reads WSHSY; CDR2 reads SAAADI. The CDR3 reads CASSEGHGYTF. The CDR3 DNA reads TGCGCCAGCAGTGAAGGGCATGGCTACACCTTC.

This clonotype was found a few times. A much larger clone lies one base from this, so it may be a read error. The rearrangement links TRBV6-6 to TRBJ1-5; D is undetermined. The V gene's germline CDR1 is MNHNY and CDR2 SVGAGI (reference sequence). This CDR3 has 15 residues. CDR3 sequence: CASGYPDSPYQPQHF. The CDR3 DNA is TGTGCCAGCGGTTACCCCGACTCACCCTATCAGCCCCAGCATTTT.

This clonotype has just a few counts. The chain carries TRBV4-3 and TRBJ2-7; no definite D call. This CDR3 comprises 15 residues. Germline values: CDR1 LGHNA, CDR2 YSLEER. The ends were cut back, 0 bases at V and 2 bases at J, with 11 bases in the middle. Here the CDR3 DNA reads TGCGCCAGCAGCCAAGACCGAAAAGGGCCCTACGAGCAGTACTTC. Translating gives CASSQDRKGPYEQYF.

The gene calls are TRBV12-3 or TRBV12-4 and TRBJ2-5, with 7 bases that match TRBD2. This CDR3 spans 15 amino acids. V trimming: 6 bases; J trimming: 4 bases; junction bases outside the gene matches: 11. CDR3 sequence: CASSPWEGNTETQYF. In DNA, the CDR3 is TGTGCCAGCAGCCCGTGGGAGGGGAACACAGAGACCCAGTACTTC.

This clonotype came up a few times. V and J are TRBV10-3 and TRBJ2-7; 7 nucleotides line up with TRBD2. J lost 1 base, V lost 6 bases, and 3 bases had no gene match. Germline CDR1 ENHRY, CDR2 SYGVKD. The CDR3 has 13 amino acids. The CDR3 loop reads CAIRAGQSYEQYF. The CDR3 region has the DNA TGTGCCATCAGAGCGGGGCAATCCTACGAGCAGTACTTC.

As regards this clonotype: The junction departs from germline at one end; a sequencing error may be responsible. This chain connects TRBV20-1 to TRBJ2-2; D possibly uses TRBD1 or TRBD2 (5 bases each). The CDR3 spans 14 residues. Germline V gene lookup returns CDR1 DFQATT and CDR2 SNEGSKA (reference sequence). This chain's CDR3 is CRASQGPNTGELFF. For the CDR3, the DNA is TGCAGAGCTAGTCAGGGACCGAACACCGGGGAGCTGTTTTTT.